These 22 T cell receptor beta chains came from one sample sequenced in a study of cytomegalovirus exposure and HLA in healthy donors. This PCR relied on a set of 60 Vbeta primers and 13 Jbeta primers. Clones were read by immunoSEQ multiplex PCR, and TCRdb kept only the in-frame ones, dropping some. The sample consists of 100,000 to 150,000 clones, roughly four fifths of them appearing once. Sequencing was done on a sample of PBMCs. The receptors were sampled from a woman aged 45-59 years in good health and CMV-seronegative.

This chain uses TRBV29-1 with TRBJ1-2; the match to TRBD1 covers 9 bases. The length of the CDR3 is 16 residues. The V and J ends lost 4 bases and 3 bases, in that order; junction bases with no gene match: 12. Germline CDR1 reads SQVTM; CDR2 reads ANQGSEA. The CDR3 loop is CSVGRRDRALDYGYTF. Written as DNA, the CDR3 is TGCAGCGTTGGGCGGCGGGACAGGGCTCTTGACTATGGCTACACCTTC. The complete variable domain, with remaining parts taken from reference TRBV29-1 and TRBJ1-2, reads SAVISQKPSRDICQRGTSLTIQCQVDSQVTMMFWYRQQPGQSLTLIATANQGSEATYESGFVIDKFPISRPNLTFSTLTVSNMSPEDSSIYLCSVGRRDRALDYGYTFGSGTRLTVV.

CDR3 sequence reads: CASSSRQANGLAGGNEQFF. As DNA, the CDR3 is TGTGCCAGCAGCTCCAGACAGGCGAACGGACTAGCGGGAGGGAATGAGCAGTTCTTC. The chain joins TRBV11-3 to TRBJ2-1, with 15 bases matching TRBD2. Germline V gene lookup returns CDR1 SGHNT and CDR2 YENEEA. The CDR3 is 19 residues long. V trimming: 4 bases; J trimming: 7 bases; junction bases outside the gene matches: 14.

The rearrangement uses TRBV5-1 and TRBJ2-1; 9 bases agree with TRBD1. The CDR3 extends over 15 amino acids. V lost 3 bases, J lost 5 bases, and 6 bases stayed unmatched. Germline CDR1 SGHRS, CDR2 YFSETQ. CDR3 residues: CASSSTGGLDNEQFF. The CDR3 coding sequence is TGCGCCAGCAGCTCCACAGGGGGCTTGGACAATGAGCAGTTCTTC.

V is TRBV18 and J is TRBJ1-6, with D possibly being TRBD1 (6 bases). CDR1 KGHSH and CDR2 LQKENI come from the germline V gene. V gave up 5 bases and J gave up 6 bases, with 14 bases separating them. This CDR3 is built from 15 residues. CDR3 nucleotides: TGTGCCAGCTCAGAATCGGACAGCTTTAATTCACCCCTCCACTTT. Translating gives CASSESDSFNSPLHF.

The CDR3 coding sequence is TGTGCCAGTACCATACCCCAGGGGAGCTCTCTCTCAGCTGAAGCTTTCTTT. This sequence encodes CASTIPQGSSLSAEAFF. The chain is built from TRBV19 and TRBJ1-1; weak D call: TRBD1 (6 bases). V was clipped by 7 bases and J by 6 bases, with 27 bases between them. This CDR3 contains 17 residues. Looked up from germline, CDR1 is LNHDA and CDR2 is SQIVND (reference sequence).

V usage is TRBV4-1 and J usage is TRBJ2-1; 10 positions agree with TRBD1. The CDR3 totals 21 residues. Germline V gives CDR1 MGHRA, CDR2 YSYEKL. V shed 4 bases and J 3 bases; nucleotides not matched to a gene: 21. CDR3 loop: CASSPSSGTGASLGYYNEQFF. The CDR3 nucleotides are TGCGCCAGCAGCCCTTCATCCGGGACAGGGGCGTCGTTGGGCTACTACAATGAGCAGTTCTTC.

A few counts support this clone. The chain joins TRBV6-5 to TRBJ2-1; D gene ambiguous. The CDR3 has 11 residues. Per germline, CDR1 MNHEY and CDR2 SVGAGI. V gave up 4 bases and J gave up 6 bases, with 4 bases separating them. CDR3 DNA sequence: TGTGCCAGCAGTTCCCTCAATGAGCAGTTCTTC. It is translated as CASSSLNEQFF.

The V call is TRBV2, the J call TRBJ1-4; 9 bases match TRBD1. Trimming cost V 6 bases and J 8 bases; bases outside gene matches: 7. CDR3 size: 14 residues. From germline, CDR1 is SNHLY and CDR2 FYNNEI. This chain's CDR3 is CASRTGGAGEKLFF. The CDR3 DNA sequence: TGTGCCAGCAGAACAGGGGGCGCCGGGGAAAAACTGTTTTTT.

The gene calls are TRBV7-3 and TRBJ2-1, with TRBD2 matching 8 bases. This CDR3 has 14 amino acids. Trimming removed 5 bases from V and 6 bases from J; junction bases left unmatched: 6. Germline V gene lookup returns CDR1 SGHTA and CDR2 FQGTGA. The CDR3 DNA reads TGTGCCAGCAGCCAGACCGGGAGGGGCAATGAGCAGTTCTTC. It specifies CASSQTGRGNEQFF.

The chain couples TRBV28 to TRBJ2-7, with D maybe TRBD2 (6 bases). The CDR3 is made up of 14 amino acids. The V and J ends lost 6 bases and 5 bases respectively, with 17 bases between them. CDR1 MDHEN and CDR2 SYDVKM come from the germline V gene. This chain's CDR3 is CASRLRRERDEQYF. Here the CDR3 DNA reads TGTGCCAGCAGACTTAGGAGGGAGCGGGACGAGCAGTACTTC.

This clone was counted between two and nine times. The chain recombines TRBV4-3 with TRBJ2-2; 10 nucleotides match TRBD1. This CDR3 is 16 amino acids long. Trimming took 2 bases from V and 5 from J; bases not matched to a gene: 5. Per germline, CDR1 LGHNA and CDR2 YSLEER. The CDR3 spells CASSQQTGGSTGELFF. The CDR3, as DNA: TGCGCCAGCAGCCAACAGACAGGGGGCTCAACCGGGGAGCTGTTTTTT.

CDR3 residues: CASSVGGQGGEQFF. The CDR3 DNA reads TGTGCCAGCAGCGTAGGAGGACAGGGGGGCGAGCAGTTCTTC. This chain uses TRBV9 with TRBJ2-1; 10 bases match TRBD1. The CDR3 extends over 14 amino acids. CDR1 is SGDLS and CDR2 is YYNGEE in the germline V gene. V lost 0 bases, J lost 10 bases, and 4 bases stayed unmatched.

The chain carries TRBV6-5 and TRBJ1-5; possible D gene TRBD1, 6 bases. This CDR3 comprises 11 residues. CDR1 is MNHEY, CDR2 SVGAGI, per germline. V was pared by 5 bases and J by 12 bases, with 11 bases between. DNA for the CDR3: TGTGCCAGCAGTCAAGGACAGTACCAGCATTTT. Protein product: CASSQGQYQHF.

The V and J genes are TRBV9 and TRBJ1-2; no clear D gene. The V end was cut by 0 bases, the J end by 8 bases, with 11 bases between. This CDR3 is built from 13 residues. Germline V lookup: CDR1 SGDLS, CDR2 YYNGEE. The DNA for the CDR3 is TGTGCCAGCAGCGTAGCTAACCAATGGGGCTACACCTTC. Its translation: CASSVANQWGYTF.

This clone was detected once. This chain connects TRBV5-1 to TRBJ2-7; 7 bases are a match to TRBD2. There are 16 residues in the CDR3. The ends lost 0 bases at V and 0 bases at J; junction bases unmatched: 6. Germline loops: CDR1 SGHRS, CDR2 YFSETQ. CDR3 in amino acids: CASSLARLASSYEQYF. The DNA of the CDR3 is TGCGCCAGCAGCTTGGCCCGACTAGCCAGCTCCTACGAGCAGTACTTC.

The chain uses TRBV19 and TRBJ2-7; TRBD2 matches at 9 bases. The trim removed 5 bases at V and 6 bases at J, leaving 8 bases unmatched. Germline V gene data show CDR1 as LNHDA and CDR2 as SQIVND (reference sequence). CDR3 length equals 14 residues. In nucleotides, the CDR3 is TGTGCCAGTAGTGCCACCGGGACTAGCTGCGAGCAGTACTTC. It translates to CASSATGTSCEQYF.

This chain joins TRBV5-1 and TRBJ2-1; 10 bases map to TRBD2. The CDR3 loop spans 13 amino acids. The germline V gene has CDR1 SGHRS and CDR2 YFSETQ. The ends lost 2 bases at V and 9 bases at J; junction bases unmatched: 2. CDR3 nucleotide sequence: TGCGCCAGCAGCTTACTAGCGGGATGTGAGCAGTTCTTC. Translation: CASSLLAGCEQFF.

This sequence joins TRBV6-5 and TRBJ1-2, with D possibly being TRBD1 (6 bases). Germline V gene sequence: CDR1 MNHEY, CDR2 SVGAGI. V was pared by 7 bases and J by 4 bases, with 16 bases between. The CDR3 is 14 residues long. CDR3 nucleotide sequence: TGTGCCAGCAAAACGGACAGCCCTCCCTATGGCTACACCTTC. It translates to CASKTDSPPYGYTF.

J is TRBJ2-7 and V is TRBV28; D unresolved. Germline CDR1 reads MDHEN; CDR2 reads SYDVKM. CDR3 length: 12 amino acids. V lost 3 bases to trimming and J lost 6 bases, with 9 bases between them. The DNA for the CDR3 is TGTGCCAGCAGTTTTAAATGGGCCGAGCAGTACTTC. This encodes CASSFKWAEQYF.

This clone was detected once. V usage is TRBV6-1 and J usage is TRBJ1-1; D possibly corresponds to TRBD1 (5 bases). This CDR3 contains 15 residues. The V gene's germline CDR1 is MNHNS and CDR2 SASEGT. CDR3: CAEAGGGPSGFTAFF. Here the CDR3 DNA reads TGTGCTGAAGCGGGTGGGGGACCGAGTGGGTTTACGGCTTTCTTT.

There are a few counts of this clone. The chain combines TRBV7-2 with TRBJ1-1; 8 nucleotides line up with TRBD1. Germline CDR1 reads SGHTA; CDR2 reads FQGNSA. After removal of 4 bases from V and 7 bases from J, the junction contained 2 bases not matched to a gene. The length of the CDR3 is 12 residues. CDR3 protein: CASSYRGGEAFF. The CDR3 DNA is TGTGCCAGCAGCTACAGGGGGGGTGAAGCTTTCTTT.

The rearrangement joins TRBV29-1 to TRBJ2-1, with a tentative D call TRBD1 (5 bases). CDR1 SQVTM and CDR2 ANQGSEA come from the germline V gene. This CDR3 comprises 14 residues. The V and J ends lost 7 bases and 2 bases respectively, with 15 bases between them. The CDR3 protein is CSAPDRGAYNEQFF. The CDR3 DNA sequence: TGCAGCGCACCAGATAGGGGCGCCTACAATGAGCAGTTCTTC.